In this sample, the clone carrying this T cell receptor (beta chain) turned up a few times. Those who participated ranged in age from 18 to 89 years and resided in about two dozen US areas. Clinical histories supplied by participants themselves formed the basis of cohort assignment. The data belong to a study of blood T cell repertoires in COVID-19. Trimming removed 2 bases from V and 6 bases from J, with 11 bases in between. This CDR3 contains 13 residues. From germline, CDR1 is SEHNR and CDR2 FQNEAQ (reference sequence). Only in-frame clones appear in the TCRdb table, and some are missing; sequencing was by immunoSEQ multiplex PCR. The sample shows around 190,000 clones, approximately 88% of them seen only once.

The specimen was PBMCs or T cells enriched from blood (not recorded which). This receptor was identified in a woman between 18 and 29 years old who had recovered from COVID-19. This chain uses TRBV7-9 with TRBJ2-7; D is possibly TRBD1 (5 bases). The DNA for the CDR3 is TGTGCCAGCAGCTTACTTCAGGGCGGCGAGCAGTACTTC. Residues: CASSLLQGGEQYF.